This T cell receptor (beta chain) was sequenced during a study of blood T cell repertoires in COVID-19. The method was immunoSEQ multiplex PCR; TCRdb's version includes in-frame clones alone and lacks a portion of them. The sample holds about 51,000 clones, under 95% seen once. CDR1 is GTSNPN, CDR2 SVGIG, per germline (reference sequence). V lost 3 bases, J lost 2 bases, and 9 bases stayed unmatched. The CDR3 runs 15 residues. The chain couples TRBV30 to TRBJ1-2, with 7 bases identical to TRBD1. Sequenced: peripheral blood. The TCR comes from a man in his fifties with acute or convalescent COVID-19. CDR3 region: CAWSPAGQRNYGYTF. The CDR3 nucleotides read TGTGCCTGGAGCCCGGCGGGACAGCGAAACTATGGCTACACCTTC.